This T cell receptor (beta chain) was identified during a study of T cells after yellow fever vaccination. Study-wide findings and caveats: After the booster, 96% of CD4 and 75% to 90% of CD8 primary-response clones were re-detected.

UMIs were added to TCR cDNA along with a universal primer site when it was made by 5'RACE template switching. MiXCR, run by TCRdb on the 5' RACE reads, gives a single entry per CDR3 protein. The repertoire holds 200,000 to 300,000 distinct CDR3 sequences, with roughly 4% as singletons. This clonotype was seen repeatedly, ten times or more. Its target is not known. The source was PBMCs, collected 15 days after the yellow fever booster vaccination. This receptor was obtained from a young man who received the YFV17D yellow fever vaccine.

CDR3 in DNA: TGTGCCAGCAGCCCACAGGGAAATACGCAGTATTTT. Amino acids: CASSPQGNTQYF. The chain recombines TRBV5-6 with TRBJ2-3, with D tentatively TRBD1 (6 bases). The germline V gene has CDR1 SGHDT and CDR2 YYEEEE. The CDR3 runs to 12 residues. With 4 bases removed from V and 7 bases from J, the gap between germline ends came to 10 bases.